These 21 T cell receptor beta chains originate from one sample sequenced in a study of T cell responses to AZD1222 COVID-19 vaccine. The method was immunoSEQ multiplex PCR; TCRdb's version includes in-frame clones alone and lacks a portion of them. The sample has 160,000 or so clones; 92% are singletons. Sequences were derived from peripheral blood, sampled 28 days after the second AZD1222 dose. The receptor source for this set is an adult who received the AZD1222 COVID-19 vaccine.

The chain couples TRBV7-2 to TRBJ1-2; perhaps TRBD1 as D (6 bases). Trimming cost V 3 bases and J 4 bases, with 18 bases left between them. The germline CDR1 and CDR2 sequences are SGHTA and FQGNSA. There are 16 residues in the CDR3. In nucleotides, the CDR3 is TGTGCCAGCAGCTTCCTTCGGGACACCTATACCTATGGCTACACCTTC. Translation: CASSFLRDTYTYGYTF. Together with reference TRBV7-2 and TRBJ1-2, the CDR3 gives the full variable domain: GAGVSQSPSNKVTEKGKDVELRCDPISGHTALYWYRQSLGQGLEFLIYFQGNSAPDKSGLPSDRFSAERTGGSVSTLTIQRTQQEDSAVYLCASSFLRDTYTYGYTFGSGTRLTVV.

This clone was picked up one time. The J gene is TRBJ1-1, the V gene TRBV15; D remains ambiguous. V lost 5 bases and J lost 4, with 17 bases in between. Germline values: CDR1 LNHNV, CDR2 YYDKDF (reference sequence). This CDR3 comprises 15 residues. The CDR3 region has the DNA TGTGCCACCAGCTTTCAAAGGGTAGGAGGCACTGAAGCTTTCTTT. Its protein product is CATSFQRVGGTEAFF. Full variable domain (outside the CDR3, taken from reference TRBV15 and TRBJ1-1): DAMVIQNPRYQVTQFGKPVTLSCSQTLNHNVMYWYQQKSSQAPKLLFHYYDKDFNNEADTPDNFQSRRPNTSFCFLDIRSPGLGDTAMYLCATSFQRVGGTEAFFGQGTRLTVV.

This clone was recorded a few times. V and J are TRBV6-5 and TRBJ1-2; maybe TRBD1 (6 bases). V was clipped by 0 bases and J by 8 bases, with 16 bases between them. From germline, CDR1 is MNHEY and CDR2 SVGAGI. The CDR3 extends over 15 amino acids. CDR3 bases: TGTGCCAGCAGTTACTCGTTTCTAGGGGGTGAAGGCTACACCTTC. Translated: CASSYSFLGGEGYTF.

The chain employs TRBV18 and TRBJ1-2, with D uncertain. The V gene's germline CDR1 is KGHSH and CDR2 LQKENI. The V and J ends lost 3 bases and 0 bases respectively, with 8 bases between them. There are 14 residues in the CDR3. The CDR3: CASSPTATNYGYTF. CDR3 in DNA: TGTGCCAGCTCACCCACAGCTACTAACTATGGCTACACCTTC. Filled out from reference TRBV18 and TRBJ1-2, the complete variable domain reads NAGVMQNPRHLVRRRGQEARLRCSPMKGHSHVYWYRQLPEEGLKFMVYLQKENIIDESGMPKERFSAEFPKEGPSILRIQQVVRGDSAAYFCASSPTATNYGYTFGSGTRLTVV.

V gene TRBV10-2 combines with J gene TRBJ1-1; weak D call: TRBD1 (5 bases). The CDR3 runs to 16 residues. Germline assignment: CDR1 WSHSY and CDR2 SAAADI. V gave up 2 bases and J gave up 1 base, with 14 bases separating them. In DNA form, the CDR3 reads TGCGCCAGCAGTGAGGGGGGGAGTCTAACGAACACTGAAGCTTTCTTT. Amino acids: CASSEGGSLTNTEAFF.

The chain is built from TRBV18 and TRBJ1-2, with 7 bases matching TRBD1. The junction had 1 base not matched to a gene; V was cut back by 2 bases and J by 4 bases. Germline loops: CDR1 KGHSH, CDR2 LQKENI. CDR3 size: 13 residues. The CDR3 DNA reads TGTGCCAGCTCACCAAGGGACAGCTATGGCTACACCTTC. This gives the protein CASSPRDSYGYTF.

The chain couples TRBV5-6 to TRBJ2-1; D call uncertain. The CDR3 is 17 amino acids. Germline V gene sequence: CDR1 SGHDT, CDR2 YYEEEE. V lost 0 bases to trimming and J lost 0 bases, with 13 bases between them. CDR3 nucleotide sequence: TGTGCCAGCAGCTTGGATTGGGGAATGAGCTCCTACAATGAGCAGTTCTTC. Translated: CASSLDWGMSSYNEQFF.

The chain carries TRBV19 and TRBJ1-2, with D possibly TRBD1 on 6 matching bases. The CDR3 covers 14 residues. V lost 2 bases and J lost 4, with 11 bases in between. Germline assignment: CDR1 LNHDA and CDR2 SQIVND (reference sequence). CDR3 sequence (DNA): TGTGCCAGTAGTATACCAGGGGTTTCCTATGGCTACACCTTC. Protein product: CASSIPGVSYGYTF.

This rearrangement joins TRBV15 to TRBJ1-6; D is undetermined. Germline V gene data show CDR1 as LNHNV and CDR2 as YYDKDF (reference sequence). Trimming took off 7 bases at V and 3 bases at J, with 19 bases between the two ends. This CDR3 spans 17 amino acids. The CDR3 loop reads CATKGIVQNNYNSPLHF. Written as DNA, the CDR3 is TGTGCCACCAAGGGAATTGTACAGAACAACTATAATTCACCCCTCCACTTT.

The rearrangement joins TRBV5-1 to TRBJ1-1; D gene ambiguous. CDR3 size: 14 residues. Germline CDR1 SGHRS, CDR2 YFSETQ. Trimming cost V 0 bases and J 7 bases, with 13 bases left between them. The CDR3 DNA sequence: TGCGCCAGCAGCTTGGCCGGCGGGTATGGTGAAGCTTTCTTT. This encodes CASSLAGGYGEAFF.

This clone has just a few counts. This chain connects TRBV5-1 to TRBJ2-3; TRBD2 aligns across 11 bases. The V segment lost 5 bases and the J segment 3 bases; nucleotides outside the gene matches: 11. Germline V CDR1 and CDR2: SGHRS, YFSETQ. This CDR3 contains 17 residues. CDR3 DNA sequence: TGCGCCAGCAGACGATTGACTAGCGGGGAGGGAACAGATACGCAGTATTTT. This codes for CASRRLTSGEGTDTQYF.

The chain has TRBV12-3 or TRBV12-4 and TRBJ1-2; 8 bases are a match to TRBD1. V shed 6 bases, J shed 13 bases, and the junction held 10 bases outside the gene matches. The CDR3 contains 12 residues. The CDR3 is CASRADRAGVTF. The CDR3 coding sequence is TGTGCCAGCAGAGCGGACAGGGCGGGGGTCACCTTC.

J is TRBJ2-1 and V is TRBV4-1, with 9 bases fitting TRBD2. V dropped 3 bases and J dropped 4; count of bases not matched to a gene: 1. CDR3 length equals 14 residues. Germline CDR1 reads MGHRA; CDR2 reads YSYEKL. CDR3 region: CASSHLAGYNEQFF. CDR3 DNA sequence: TGCGCCAGCAGCCATCTAGCGGGGTACAATGAGCAGTTCTTC.

CDR3 residues: CASSLVPSSTDTQYF. DNA of the CDR3: TGTGCCAGCAGCTTAGTTCCTAGCTCCACAGATACGCAGTATTTT. The chain uses TRBV11-1 and TRBJ2-3, with a tentative D call TRBD2 (5 bases). The CDR3 spans 15 residues. Germline V gene sequence: CDR1 SGHAT, CDR2 FQDESV (reference sequence). V was trimmed by 1 base and J by 2 bases, leaving 10 bases between them.

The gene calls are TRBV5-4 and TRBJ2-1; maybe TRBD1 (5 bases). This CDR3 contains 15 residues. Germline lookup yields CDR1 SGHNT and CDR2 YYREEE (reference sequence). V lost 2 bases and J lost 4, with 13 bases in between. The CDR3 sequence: CASSLAGMHYNEQFF. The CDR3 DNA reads TGTGCCAGCAGCTTAGCAGGGATGCATTACAATGAGCAGTTCTTC.

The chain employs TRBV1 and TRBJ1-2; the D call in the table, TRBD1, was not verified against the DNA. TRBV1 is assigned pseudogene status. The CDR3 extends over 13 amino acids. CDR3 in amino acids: CTSSYRPDYGYTF. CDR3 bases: TGCACCAGCAGTTACAGGCCCGACTATGGCTACACCTTC.

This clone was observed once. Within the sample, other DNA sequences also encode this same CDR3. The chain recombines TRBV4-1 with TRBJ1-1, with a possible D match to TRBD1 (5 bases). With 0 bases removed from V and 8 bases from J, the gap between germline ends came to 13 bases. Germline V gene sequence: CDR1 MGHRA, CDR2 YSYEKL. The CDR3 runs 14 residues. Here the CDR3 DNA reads TGCGCCAGCAGCCAAGAGGGTTGGGGCACCGAAGCTTTCTTT. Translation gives CASSQEGWGTEAFF.

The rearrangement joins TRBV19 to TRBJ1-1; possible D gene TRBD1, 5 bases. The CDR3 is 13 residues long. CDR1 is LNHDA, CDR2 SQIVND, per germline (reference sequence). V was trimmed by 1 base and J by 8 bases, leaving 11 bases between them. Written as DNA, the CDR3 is TGTGCCAGTAGTATAGTTCAGGGCCTGGAAGCTTTCTTT. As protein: CASSIVQGLEAFF.

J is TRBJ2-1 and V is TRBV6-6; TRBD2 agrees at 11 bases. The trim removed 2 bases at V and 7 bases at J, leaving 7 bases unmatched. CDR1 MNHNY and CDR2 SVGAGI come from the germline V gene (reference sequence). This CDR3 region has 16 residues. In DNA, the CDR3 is TGTGCCAGCAGTTACGAGGTGTGGACTAGCGGGAATGAGCAGTTCTTC. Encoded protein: CASSYEVWTSGNEQFF.

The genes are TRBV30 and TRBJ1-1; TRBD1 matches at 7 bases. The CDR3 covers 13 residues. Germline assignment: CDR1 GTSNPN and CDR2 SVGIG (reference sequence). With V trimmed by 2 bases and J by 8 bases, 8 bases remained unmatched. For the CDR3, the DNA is TGTGCCTGGAGTCCTAGACAGGGACAGGAAGCTTTCTTT. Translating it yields CAWSPRQGQEAFF.

CDR3 sequence (DNA): TGTGCCAGCAGCTTGAGCGTATCCGGGGAGCTGTTTTTT. This encodes CASSLSVSGELFF. V usage is TRBV5-8 and J usage is TRBJ2-2; D gene unclear. Deletions cut 1 base from V and 6 bases from J, with 7 bases between. Germline V CDR1 and CDR2: SGHTS, YDEGEE. This CDR3 has 13 amino acids. The variable domain in full, with the rest retrieved from reference TRBV5-8 and TRBJ2-2, is EAGVTQSPTHLIKTRGQQATLRCSPISGHTSVYWYQQALGLGLQFLLWYDEGEERNRGNFPPRFSGRQFPNYSSELNVNALELEDSALYLCASSLSVSGELFFGEGSRLTVL.